These 17 T cell receptor beta chains were sequenced from one sample in a study of CD8 T cells in Susac syndrome. After extraction with the RNeasy kit, 0.5 to 1 ug of the RNA was reverse transcribed using random hexamers. TCRdb ran MiXCR on the immunoSEQ multiplex PCR reads and lists one entry per CDR3 protein. The sample consists of about 69,000 distinct CDR3 sequences, 95% of them appearing once. Input material: CD8+ T cells from PBMCs. These receptors all come from a human donor in good health.

The chain has TRBV19 and TRBJ1-1; D unresolved. CDR1 is LNHDA, CDR2 SQIVND, per germline (reference sequence). The CDR3 loop spans 11 amino acids. V shed 3 bases and J shed 7 bases, with 6 bases lying between them. The CDR3 DNA sequence: TGTGCCAGTAGTATTGGAGTTGAAGCTTTCTTT. Protein: CASSIGVEAFF.

This chain links TRBV7-9 with TRBJ2-1, with 9 bases that match TRBD2. Looked up from germline, CDR1 is SEHNR and CDR2 is FQNEAQ (reference sequence). This CDR3 is 14 amino acids long. The V segment lost 1 base and the J segment 7 bases; nucleotides outside the gene matches: 2. The CDR3 nucleotides read TGTGCCAGCAGCTTAGTTAGCGGGAGAAATGAGCAGTTCTTC. Protein sequence: CASSLVSGRNEQFF.

This clonotype was seen just once. This chain's CDR3 is CSVPGQGQHEQYF. The CDR3 region has the DNA TGCAGCGTTCCGGGACAGGGGCAGCACGAGCAGTACTTC. This chain connects TRBV29-1 to TRBJ2-7; 10 positions agree with TRBD1. CDR1 and CDR2 from the germline V gene are SQVTM and ANQGSEA. The CDR3 extends over 13 amino acids. Trimming took 5 bases from V and 5 from J; bases not matched to a gene: 6.

The chain is built from TRBV9 and TRBJ1-5; possibly TRBD1 for D (5 bases). Germline CDR1 and CDR2: SGDLS and YYNGEE. V was shortened by 2 bases and J by 4 bases, with 10 bases between the two germline ends. This CDR3 region has 14 residues. The CDR3 region is CASSVGGWNQPQHF. Written as DNA, the CDR3 is TGTGCCAGCAGCGTCGGGGGGTGGAATCAGCCCCAGCATTTT. The full variable domain, in which reference TRBV9 and TRBJ1-5 provide the parts outside the CDR3, is DSGVTQTPKHLITATGQRVTLRCSPRSGDLSVYWYQQSLDQGLQFLIQYYNGEERAKGNILERFSAQQFPDLHSELNLSSLELGDSALYFCASSVGGWNQPQHFGDGTRLSIL.

The chain joins TRBV7-9 to TRBJ1-2; possible D gene TRBD1, 6 bases. The CDR3 is 12 residues long. Trimming removed 8 bases at V and 4 bases at J, with 11 bases between. From germline, CDR1 is SEHNR and CDR2 FQNEAQ (reference sequence). CDR3 loop: CASRGGPYGYTF. In nucleotides, the CDR3 is TGTGCCAGCCGGGGGGGGCCCTATGGCTACACCTTC.

The J gene is TRBJ2-1, the V gene TRBV10-3; D uncertain. Germline V gene data show CDR1 as ENHRY and CDR2 as SYGVKD. The CDR3 has 14 residues. Deletions cut 0 bases from V and 3 bases from J, with 6 bases between. CDR3 sequence (DNA): TGTGCCATCAGTGAGTCCTGGGGCTACAATGAGCAGTTCTTC. It translates to CAISESWGYNEQFF.

The chain recombines TRBV5-6 with TRBJ2-7; 7 bases align to TRBD2. Germline CDR1 SGHDT, CDR2 YYEEEE. The CDR3 runs 14 residues. V lost 1 base to trimming and J lost 5 bases; unmatched junction nucleotides: 6. CDR3 in DNA: TGTGCCAGCAGCTTGACCCTACTAGCGAACGAGCAGTACGTC. It yields the protein CASSLTLLANEQYV.

The chain has TRBV7-8 and TRBJ2-7, with 7 nucleotides matching TRBD2. The CDR3 has 15 amino acids. In germline, CDR1 is SGHVS, CDR2 FQNEAQ. Trimming cost V 5 bases and J 3 bases; bases outside gene matches: 10. The CDR3 sequence is CASSPERDGYYEQYV. The CDR3 DNA reads TGTGCCAGCAGCCCAGAGCGGGACGGGTACTACGAGCAGTACGTC.

This clonotype was detected only once. The chain couples TRBV7-9 to TRBJ2-4; D is perhaps TRBD1 (5 bases). The CDR3 has 13 residues. V lost 4 bases to trimming and J lost 7 bases, with 11 bases between them. CDR1 and CDR2 (germline): SEHNR, FQNEAQ (reference sequence). This chain's CDR3 is CASSSWGNNIQYF. CDR3 sequence (DNA): TGTGCCAGCAGCTCTTGGGGCAATAACATTCAGTACTTC.

The V gene is TRBV4-2, the J gene TRBJ2-3; 9 nucleotides agree with TRBD2. The germline V gene encodes CDR1 LGHNA and CDR2 YNFKEQ. Trimming took 1 base from V and 2 from J; bases not matched to a gene: 4. The CDR3 totals 16 residues. The CDR3 spells CASSQGLAGITDTQYF. As DNA, the CDR3 is TGTGCCAGCAGCCAAGGTCTAGCGGGGATCACAGATACGCAGTATTTT.

V gene TRBV5-1 combines with J gene TRBJ2-5; possibly TRBD1 or TRBD2 for D (7 bases each). The CDR3 runs to 15 residues. The V gene's germline CDR1 is SGHRS and CDR2 YFSETQ. V lost 5 bases and J lost 5, with 19 bases in between. CDR3 sequence: CASRPMTGREETQYF. The CDR3 DNA is TGCGCCAGCAGACCAATGACAGGGAGGGAGGAGACCCAGTACTTC.

The rearrangement joins TRBV7-9 to TRBJ2-1; D perhaps matches TRBD2 (5 bases). Germline V lookup: CDR1 SEHNR, CDR2 FQNEAQ (reference sequence). With 11 bases removed from V and 10 bases from J, the gap between germline ends came to 18 bases. This CDR3 has 12 amino acids. The CDR3 bases are TGTGCCTGGACCGCTCCGGGGAGCGAGCAGTTCTTC. Translation gives CAWTAPGSEQFF.

This rearrangement joins TRBV13 to TRBJ2-3; the match to TRBD2 covers 12 bases. Germline V gene sequence: CDR1 PRHDT, CDR2 FYEKMQ (reference sequence). The CDR3 is made up of 15 amino acids. Unmatched junction bases numbered 5, after V lost 8 bases and J lost 2 bases. The CDR3 sequence is CASQTSGGLTDTQYF. The CDR3 nucleotides are TGTGCCAGCCAGACTAGCGGGGGTCTCACAGATACGCAGTATTTT.

This sequence joins TRBV19 and TRBJ2-1; D is uncertain. The CDR3 is 13 residues long. Germline CDR1 is LNHDA and CDR2 is SQIVND (reference sequence). The V gene lost 3 bases and the J gene lost 0 bases, with 3 bases spanning the gap. In nucleotides, the CDR3 is TGTGCCAGTAGTATGAGCTCCTACAATGAGCAGTTCTTC. Residues: CASSMSSYNEQFF.

The gene calls are TRBV12-5 and TRBJ1-1; TRBD1 matches 7 bases. In germline, CDR1 is LGHNT, CDR2 FRNRAP. The CDR3 totals 12 residues. V gave up 6 bases and J gave up 8 bases; unmatched junction bases: 6. The CDR3 bases are TGTGCTAGTGGCAACACGGACAGGGAAGCTTTCTTT. It encodes CASGNTDREAFF.

V and J are TRBV7-9 and TRBJ2-3; D ambiguous. CDR3 size: 15 residues. Germline assignment: CDR1 SEHNR and CDR2 FQNEAQ (reference sequence). V gave up 1 base and J gave up 2 bases, with 10 bases separating them. This chain's CDR3 is CASSLGLFDTDTQYF. In DNA, the CDR3 is TGTGCCAGCAGCTTAGGTCTCTTCGACACAGATACGCAGTATTTT.

V and J are TRBV13 and TRBJ2-5, with no clear D. The CDR3 runs 14 residues. Germline V CDR1 and CDR2: PRHDT, FYEKMQ (reference sequence). Trimming stripped 5 bases from V and 3 bases from J, with 13 bases between. CDR3: CASSPPGLEETQYF. For the CDR3, the DNA is TGTGCCAGCAGCCCCCCGGGCCTAGAAGAGACCCAGTACTTC.